This T cell receptor beta chain was found in a study of OX40 agonist ivuxolimab in advanced cancers. Trimming shortened V by 3 bases and J by 0 bases, and 9 bases separated the two germline ends. The CDR3 covers 16 residues. Germline lookup yields CDR1 KGHSH and CDR2 LQKENI. Exclusion applied to patients with autoimmune disease history or systemic immunosuppression. TCRdb keeps only in-frame clones here, not all; method: immunoSEQ multiplex PCR. The sample yields approximately 68,000 clones, about 86% seen once. The sequencing used CD4+ or CD8+ T cells sorted from blood, collected in a trial of the OX40 agonist ivuxolimab. The chain is built from TRBV18 and TRBJ2-6; D ambiguous. The receptor was derived from an adult with an advanced solid tumor such as melanoma, head and neck, liver or kidney cancer. The CDR3 nucleotides are TGTGCCAGCTCACCCTCCCGGAGCTCTGGGGCCAACGTCCTGACTTTC. Translation gives CASSPSRSSGANVLTF.